A selection of T cell receptor beta chains follows, all from one sample in a study of glioma-infiltrating T cells after dendritic cell vaccination. The data were produced by immunoSEQ multiplex PCR, yet TCRdb's version contains in-frame clones alone and is incomplete. The sample has 90,000 to 110,000 clones; around 90% are singletons. Sequencing was performed on blood, taken after dendritic cell vaccination. Receptors were obtained from a human donor with glioblastoma. Both conserved end residues are part of each CDR3. Fields, in order: J gene, D gene, V gene, CDR3 DNA, CDR3 protein. D genes are given only for firm matches.

j_gene: TRBJ1-5; d_gene: NA; v_gene: TRBV30; CDR3nt: TGTGCCTGGAGTGTAAGGCAGGGTCGGCAGCCCCAGCATTTT; CDR3aa: CAWSVRQGRQPQHF
j_gene: TRBJ1-1; d_gene: NA; v_gene: TRBV4-1; CDR3nt: TGCGCCAGCAGGCAGGAGAACACTGAAGCTTTCTTT; CDR3aa: CASRQENTEAFF
j_gene: TRBJ1-4; d_gene: NA; v_gene: TRBV6-5; CDR3nt: TGTGCCAGCAGTCCCTGGACACCAACTAATGAAAAACTGTTTTTT; CDR3aa: CASSPWTPTNEKLFF
j_gene: TRBJ2-3; d_gene: TRBD2; v_gene: TRBV5-4; CDR3nt: TGTGCCAGCAGCTTTAAAGCGGGGGGGCGAGAAGATACGCAGTATTTT; CDR3aa: CASSFKAGGREDTQYF